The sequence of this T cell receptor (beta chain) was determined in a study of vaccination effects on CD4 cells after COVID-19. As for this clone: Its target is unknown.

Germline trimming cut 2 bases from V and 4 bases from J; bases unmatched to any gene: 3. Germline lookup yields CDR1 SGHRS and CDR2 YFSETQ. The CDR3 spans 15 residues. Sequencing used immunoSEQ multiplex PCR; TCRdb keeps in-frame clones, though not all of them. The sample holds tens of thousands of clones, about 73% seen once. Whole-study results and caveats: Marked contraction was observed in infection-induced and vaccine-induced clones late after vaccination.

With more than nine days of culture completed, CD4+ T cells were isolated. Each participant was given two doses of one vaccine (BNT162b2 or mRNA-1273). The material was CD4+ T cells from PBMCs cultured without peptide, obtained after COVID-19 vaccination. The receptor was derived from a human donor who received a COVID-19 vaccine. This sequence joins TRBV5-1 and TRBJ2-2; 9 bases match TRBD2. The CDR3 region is CASSLSGGSTGELFF. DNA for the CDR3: TGCGCCAGCAGCTTAAGCGGGGGGAGCACCGGGGAGCTGTTTTTT.